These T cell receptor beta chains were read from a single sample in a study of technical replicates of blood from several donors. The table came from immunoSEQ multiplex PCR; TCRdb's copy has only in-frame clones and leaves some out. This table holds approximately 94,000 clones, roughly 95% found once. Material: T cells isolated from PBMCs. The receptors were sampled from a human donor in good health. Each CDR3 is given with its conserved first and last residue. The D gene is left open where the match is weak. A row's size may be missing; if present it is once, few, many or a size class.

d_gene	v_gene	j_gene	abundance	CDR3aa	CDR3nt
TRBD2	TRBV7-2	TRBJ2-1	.	CASSLSGGTQQFF	TGTGCCAGCAGCTTATCGGGGGGGACTCAGCAGTTCTTC
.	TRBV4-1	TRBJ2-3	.	CASSQGRGGTDTQYF	TGCGCCAGCAGCCAAGGGCGGGGCGGCACAGATACGCAGTATTTT
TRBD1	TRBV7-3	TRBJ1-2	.	CASSLTGTGDGYTF	TGTGCCAGCAGCTTAACTGGGACAGGGGATGGCTACACCTTC
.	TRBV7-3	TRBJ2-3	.	CASSLSETRYLTDTQYF	TGTGCCAGCAGCTTATCCGAGACTAGATACCTTACAGATACGCAGTATTTT
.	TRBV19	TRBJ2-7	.	CASGNYEQYF	TGTGCCAGCGGGAACTACGAGCAGTACTTC
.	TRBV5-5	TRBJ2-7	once	CASSFVDSTYEQYF	TGTGCCAGCAGCTTCGTTGACAGCACCTACGAGCAGTACTTC
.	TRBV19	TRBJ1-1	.	CASTIGRGRGNTEAFF	TGTGCCAGTACCATTGGGAGGGGAAGGGGGAACACTGAAGCTTTCTTT
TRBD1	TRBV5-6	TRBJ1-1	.	CASSTPPGQGTEAFF	TGTGCCAGCAGCACGCCCCCGGGACAGGGAACCGAAGCTTTCTTT
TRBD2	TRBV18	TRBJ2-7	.	CASVAGLATLQYF	TGTGCCAGCGTAGCGGGACTAGCTACGTTGCAGTACTTC
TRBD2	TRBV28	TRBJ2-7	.	CAISGLAGGEQYF	TGTGCCATCTCAGGACTAGCGGGGGGCGAGCAGTACTTC
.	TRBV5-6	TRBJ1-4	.	CASSLGLANEKLFF	TGTGCCAGCAGCTTGGGGCTAGCTAATGAAAAACTGTTTTTT
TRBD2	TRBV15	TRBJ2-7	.	CASKGAGLAGVVAYEQYF	TGTGCCTCCAAGGGGGCCGGACTAGCGGGAGTCGTAGCCTACGAGCAGTACTTC
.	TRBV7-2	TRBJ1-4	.	CASSLGQNEKLFF	TGTGCCAGCAGCTTAGGACAGAATGAAAAACTGTTTTTT
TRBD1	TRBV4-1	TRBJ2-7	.	CASSHGTGGAYEQYF	TGCGCCAGCAGCCATGGGACAGGGGGCGCTTACGAGCAGTACTTC
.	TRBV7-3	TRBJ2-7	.	CASSLPSYEQYF	TGTGCCAGCAGCTTACCTTCCTACGAGCAGTACTTC
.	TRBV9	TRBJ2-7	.	CASSSSPKYEQYF	TGTGCCAGCAGCTCCTCACCTAAGTACGAGCAGTACTTC
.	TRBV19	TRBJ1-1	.	CASSITGSMNTEAFF	TGTGCCAGTAGTATAACAGGGTCAATGAACACTGAAGCTTTCTTT
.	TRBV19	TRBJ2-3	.	CASGVGGGTSTDTQYF	TGTGCCAGTGGAGTGGGAGGGGGTACTAGCACAGATACGCAGTATTTT
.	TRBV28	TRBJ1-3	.	CASSPWSGSPGNTIYF	TGTGCCAGCAGTCCCTGGAGTGGGAGTCCTGGAAACACCATATATTTT
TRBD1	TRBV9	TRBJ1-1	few	CASSVYRDSHEAFF	TGTGCCAGCAGCGTTTACCGGGACAGCCATGAAGCTTTCTTT
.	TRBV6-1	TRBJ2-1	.	CASSGRDFEQFF	TGTGCCAGCAGTGGCCGGGATTTTGAGCAGTTCTTC
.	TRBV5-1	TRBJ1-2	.	CASSYLDSTYGYTF	TGCGCCAGCAGCTACTTGGACAGTACCTATGGCTACACCTTC
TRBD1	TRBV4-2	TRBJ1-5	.	CASSQQGDQPQHF	TGTGCCAGCAGCCAACAGGGGGATCAGCCCCAGCATTTT
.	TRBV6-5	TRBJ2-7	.	CASSEGTEQYF	TGTGCCAGCAGTGAGGGGACAGAGCAGTACTTC
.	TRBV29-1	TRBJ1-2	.	CSVERPNRQNYGYTF	TGCAGCGTTGAACGGCCTAACAGACAGAACTATGGCTACACCTTC
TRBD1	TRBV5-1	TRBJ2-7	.	CASSLVTGGREQYF	TGCGCCAGCAGCTTGGTAACAGGGGGAAGGGAGCAGTACTTC
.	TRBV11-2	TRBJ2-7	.	CASSFNYEQYF	TGTGCCAGCAGCTTTAACTACGAGCAGTACTTC
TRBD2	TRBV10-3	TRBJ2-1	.	CAIGLADYNEQFF	TGCGCCATCGGACTAGCGGACTACAATGAGCAGTTCTTC
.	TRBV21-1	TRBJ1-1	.	CASRTGVLNTEAFF	TGTGCCAGCAGGACAGGGGTCCTGAACACTGAAGCTTTCTTT
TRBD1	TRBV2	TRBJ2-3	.	CASLQGAKDTQYF	TGTGCCAGCCTTCAGGGGGCGAAAGATACGCAGTATTTT
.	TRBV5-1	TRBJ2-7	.	CASSLEATGMGIYEQYF	TGCGCCAGCAGCTTGGAGGCTACAGGGATGGGGATCTACGAGCAGTACTTC
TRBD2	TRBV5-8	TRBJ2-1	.	CASSLEVAGGYNEQFF	TGTGCCAGCAGCTTAGAGGTAGCGGGAGGGTACAATGAGCAGTTCTTC
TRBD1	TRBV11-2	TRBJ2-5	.	CASSLNTGGETQYF	TGTGCCAGCAGCTTAAATACAGGGGGGGAGACCCAGTACTTC
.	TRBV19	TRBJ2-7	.	CASSQGRTQGHYEQYF	TGTGCCAGTAGTCAAGGCAGGACACAAGGGCACTACGAGCAGTACTTC
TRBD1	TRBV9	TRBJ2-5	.	CASSAGQNYQETQYF	TGTGCCAGCAGCGCGGGACAGAATTACCAAGAGACCCAGTACTTC
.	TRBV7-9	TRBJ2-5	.	CASSLDGGQETQYF	TGTGCCAGCAGCTTAGATGGCGGCCAAGAGACCCAGTACTTC
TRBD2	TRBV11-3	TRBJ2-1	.	CASSLGGRVPNEQFF	TGTGCCAGCAGCTTAGGCGGGAGGGTCCCCAATGAGCAGTTCTTC
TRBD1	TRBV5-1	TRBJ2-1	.	CASSLGGGDEQFF	TGCGCCAGCAGCTTGGGAGGGGGCGATGAGCAGTTCTTC
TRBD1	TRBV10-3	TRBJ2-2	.	CAISADRANTGELFF	TGTGCCATCAGTGCCGACAGGGCGAACACCGGGGAGCTGTTTTTT
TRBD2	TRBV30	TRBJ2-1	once	CAWSRLAIYNEQFF	TGTGCCTGGAGTAGACTAGCGATCTACAATGAGCAGTTCTTC
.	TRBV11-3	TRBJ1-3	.	CASSPQGDTIYF	TGTGCCAGCAGCCCCCAAGGGGACACCATATATTTT
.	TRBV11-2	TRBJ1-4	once	CASSHGTYKEKLFF	TGTGCCAGCAGCCATGGGACATATAAGGAAAAACTGTTTTTT